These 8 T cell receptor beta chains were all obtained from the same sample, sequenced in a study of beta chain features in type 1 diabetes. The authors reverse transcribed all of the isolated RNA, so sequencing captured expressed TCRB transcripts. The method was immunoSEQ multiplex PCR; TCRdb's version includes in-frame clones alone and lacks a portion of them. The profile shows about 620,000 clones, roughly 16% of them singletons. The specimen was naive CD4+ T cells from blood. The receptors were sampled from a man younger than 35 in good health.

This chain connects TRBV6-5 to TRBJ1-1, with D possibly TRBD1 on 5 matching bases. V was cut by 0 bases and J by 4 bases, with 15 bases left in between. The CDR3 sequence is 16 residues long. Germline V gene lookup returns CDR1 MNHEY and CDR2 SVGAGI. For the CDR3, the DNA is TGTGCCAGCAGTTACTCGATCTCCCTAAGGGGCACTGAAGCTTTCTTT. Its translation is CASSYSISLRGTEAFF.

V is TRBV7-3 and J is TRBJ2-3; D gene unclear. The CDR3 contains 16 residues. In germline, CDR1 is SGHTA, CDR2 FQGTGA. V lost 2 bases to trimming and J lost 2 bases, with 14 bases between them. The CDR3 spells CASSLPRLDNTDTQYF. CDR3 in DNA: TGTGCCAGCAGCTTACCCCGATTGGATAACACAGATACGCAGTATTTT.

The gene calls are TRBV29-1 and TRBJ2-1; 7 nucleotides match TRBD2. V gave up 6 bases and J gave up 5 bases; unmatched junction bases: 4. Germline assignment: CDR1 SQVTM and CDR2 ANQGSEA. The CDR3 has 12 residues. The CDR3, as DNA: TGCAGCGTCAAGCGGGGCGACAATGAGCAGTTCTTC. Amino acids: CSVKRGDNEQFF.

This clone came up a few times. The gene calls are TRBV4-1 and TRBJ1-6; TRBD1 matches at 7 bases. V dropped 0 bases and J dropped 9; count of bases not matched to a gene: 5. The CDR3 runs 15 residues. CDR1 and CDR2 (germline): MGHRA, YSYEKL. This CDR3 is CASSQDPGGGSPLHF. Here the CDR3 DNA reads TGCGCCAGCAGCCAAGATCCAGGGGGAGGTTCACCCCTCCACTTT.

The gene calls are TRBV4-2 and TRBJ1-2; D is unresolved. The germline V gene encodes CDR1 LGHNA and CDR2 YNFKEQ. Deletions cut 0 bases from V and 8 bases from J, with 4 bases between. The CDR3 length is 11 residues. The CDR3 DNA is TGTGCCAGCAGCCAAGAGAAGGGCTACACCTTC. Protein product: CASSQEKGYTF.

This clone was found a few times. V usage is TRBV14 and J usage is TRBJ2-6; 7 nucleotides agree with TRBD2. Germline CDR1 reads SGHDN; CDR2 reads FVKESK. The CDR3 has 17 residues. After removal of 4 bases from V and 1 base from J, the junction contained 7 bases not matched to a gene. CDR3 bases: TGTGCCAGCAGCCGGGAGGGGCGCTTATCTGGGGCCAACGTCCTGACTTTC. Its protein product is CASSREGRLSGANVLTF.

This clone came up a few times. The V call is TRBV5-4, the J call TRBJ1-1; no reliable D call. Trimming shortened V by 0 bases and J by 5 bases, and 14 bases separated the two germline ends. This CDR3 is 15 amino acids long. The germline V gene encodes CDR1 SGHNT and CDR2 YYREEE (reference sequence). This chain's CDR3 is CASSLGGGWITEAFF. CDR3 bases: TGTGCCAGCAGCTTGGGGGGAGGGTGGATAACTGAAGCTTTCTTT.

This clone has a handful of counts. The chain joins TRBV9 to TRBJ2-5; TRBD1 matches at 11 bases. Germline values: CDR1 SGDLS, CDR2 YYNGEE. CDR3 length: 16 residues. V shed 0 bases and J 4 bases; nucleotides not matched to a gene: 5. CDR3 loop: CASSVAGGQGVETQYF. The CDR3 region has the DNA TGTGCCAGCAGCGTAGCTGGGGGACAGGGGGTAGAGACCCAGTACTTC.